One and the same sample provided the 5 T cell receptor beta chains below, sequenced in a study of T cell changes during pregnancy in multiple sclerosis. Here immunoSEQ multiplex PCR was the method, and the copy in TCRdb shows in-frame clones only, minus some. The table has 58,000 or so clones, about 90% seen once. Sample: peripheral blood, taken in the first trimester of pregnancy. The origin of the receptors is a female donor with multiple sclerosis, enrolled in a pregnancy study.

This clone was seen only a few times. The chain carries TRBV9 and TRBJ2-3, with TRBD2 matching over 9 bases. CDR3 size: 16 residues. Germline lookup yields CDR1 SGDLS and CDR2 YYNGEE. J lost 0 bases, V lost 4 bases, and 6 bases had no gene match. The CDR3 protein is CASSPRLAGSTDTQYF. The CDR3 nucleotides are TGTGCCAGCAGCCCGCGGCTAGCGGGGAGCACAGATACGCAGTATTTT.

This clone was seen just once. V and J are TRBV18 and TRBJ2-2, with 12 bases aligning to TRBD1. Germline V gene data show CDR1 as KGHSH and CDR2 as LQKENI. The CDR3 consists of 20 residues. J lost 5 bases, V lost 1 base, and 14 bases had no gene match. The CDR3 protein is CASSPLRGQGAPLRTGELFF. DNA for the CDR3: TGTGCCAGCTCACCACTCCGGGGACAGGGGGCTCCGCTGAGGACCGGGGAGCTGTTTTTT.

The chain is built from TRBV30 and TRBJ2-7, with TRBD2 matching 7 bases. This CDR3 has 13 residues. The junction had 0 bases not matched to a gene; V was cut back by 0 bases and J by 1 base. Per germline, CDR1 GTSNPN and CDR2 SVGIG (reference sequence). CDR3 sequence reads: CAWSVSGSYEQYF. CDR3 nucleotides: TGTGCCTGGAGTGTTAGCGGGTCCTACGAGCAGTACTTC.

The V and J genes are TRBV2 and TRBJ1-5; 7 bases are a match to TRBD1. The CDR3 loop spans 20 amino acids. Germline-derived CDR1 and CDR2 are SNHLY and FYNNEI. V shed 2 bases and J 1 base; nucleotides not matched to a gene: 17. The CDR3 spells CASSERFKGAGFLSNQPQHF. The DNA for the CDR3 is TGTGCCAGCAGTGAACGATTTAAGGGGGCAGGTTTTTTGAGCAATCAGCCCCAGCATTTT.

The chain combines TRBV4-1 with TRBJ2-6; a possible D gene is TRBD1 (5 bases). This CDR3 has 15 amino acids. Germline loops: CDR1 MGHRA, CDR2 YSYEKL. The germline V and J ends were trimmed by 1 base and 2 bases, with 6 bases remaining between them. CDR3 sequence reads: CASSQGGAGANVLTF. CDR3 DNA sequence: TGCGCCAGCAGCCAAGGGGGCGCTGGGGCCAACGTCCTGACTTTC.